This T cell receptor (beta chain) was captured by sequencing in a study of somatic mutations in cytotoxic T cells in rheumatoid arthritis. This clone was seen a handful of times. Its antigen is not identified. The junction shows a germline mismatch at one end, possibly a read error. Method: immunoSEQ multiplex PCR; TCRdb's copy keeps in-frame clones and lacks some. The table shows several thousand clones, with approximately 80% occurring only once. The germline V gene encodes CDR1 MNHNS and CDR2 SASEGT. CDR3 length equals 11 residues. Study-level results: Rheumatoid arthritis patients were compared with age-matched healthy controls, and their CD8+ T-cell clonality did not differ significantly.

The sequenced sample was CD8+ T cells sorted from blood, obtained at a follow-up visit. The chain joins TRBV6-1 to TRBJ1-3; D is uncertain. The TCR comes from a woman in her sixties or seventies with rheumatoid arthritis. The CDR3 DNA is TGTGCCAGCAGTGATGGATACACCATATATTTT. Translating it yields CASSDGYTIYF.